This T cell receptor beta chain was sequenced for a study of cytotoxic CD8 clonotypes in ibrutinib-treated CLL. Overall study context: The study recorded mean values of around 250,000 productive templates and 94,082 productive rearrangements per sample. Whole-study results and caveats: Public clonotypes were uncommon and contracted or stayed stable on treatment. Exceeding age-matched healthy donors, baseline clonality also tracked the counts of circulating CD8+ T cells. Clonality rose at ibrutinib response and fell back toward baseline at progression.

The protocol was immunoSEQ multiplex PCR, while the TCRdb copy is restricted to in-frame clones and leaves out a portion. The sample consists of about 300,000 clones, approximately 76% of them appearing once. Details on this clone: Its antigen is unidentified.

This receptor was taken from a human donor with chronic lymphocytic leukemia. The sample consisted of PBMCs, taken at disease progression, from a patient treated with ibrutinib.

This chain's CDR3 is CASSLQAGRSQYF. The DNA of the CDR3 is TGTGCCAGCAGCTTACAAGCGGGGAGGTCACAGTACTTC. The rearrangement joins TRBV7-3 to TRBJ2-7, with 7 positions matching TRBD2. Trimming removed 2 bases from V and 10 bases from J; junction bases left unmatched: 8. The germline CDR1 and CDR2 sequences are SGHTA and FQGTGA. The CDR3 has 13 residues.